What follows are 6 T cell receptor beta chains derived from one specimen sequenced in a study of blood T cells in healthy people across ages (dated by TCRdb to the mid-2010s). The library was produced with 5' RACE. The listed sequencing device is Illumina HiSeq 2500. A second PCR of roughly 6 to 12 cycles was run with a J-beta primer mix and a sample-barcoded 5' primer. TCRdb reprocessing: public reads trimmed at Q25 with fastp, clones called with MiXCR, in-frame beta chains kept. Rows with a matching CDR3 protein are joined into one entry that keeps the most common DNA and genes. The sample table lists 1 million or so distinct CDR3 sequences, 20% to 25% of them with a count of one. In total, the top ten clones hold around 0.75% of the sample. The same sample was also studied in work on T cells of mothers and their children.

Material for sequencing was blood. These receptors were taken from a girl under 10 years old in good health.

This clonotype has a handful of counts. The CDR3 region is CASSPRDGTRTDTQYF. The DNA for the CDR3 is TGTGCCAGCAGTCCCCGAGACGGGACCCGCACAGATACGCAGTATTTT. The chain recombines TRBV28 with TRBJ2-3; D tentatively fits TRBD1 or TRBD2 (5 bases each). The germline V and J ends were trimmed by 5 bases and 1 base, with 16 bases remaining between them. Germline CDR1 is MDHEN and CDR2 is SYDVKM. This CDR3 is 16 amino acids long.

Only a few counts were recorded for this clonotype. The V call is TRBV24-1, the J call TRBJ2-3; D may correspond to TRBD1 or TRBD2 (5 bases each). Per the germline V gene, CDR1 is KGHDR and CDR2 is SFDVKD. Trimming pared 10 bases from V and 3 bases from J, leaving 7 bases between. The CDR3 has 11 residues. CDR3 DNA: TGTGCCACGGGGGTAACAGATACGCAGTATTTT. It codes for CATGVTDTQYF.

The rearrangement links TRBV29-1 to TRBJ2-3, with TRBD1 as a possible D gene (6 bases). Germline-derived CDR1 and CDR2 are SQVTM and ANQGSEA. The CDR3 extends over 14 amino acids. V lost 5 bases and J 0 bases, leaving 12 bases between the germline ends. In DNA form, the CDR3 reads TGCAGCGTTCCCCGGACAGAGAGCACAGATACGCAGTATTTT. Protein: CSVPRTESTDTQYF.

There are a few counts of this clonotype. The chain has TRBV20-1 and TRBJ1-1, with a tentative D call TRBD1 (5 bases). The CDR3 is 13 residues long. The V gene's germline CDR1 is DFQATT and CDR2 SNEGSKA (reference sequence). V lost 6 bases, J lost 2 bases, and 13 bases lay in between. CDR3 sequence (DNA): TGCAGTGCCAAGGACACTTTTAACACTGAAGCTTTCTTT. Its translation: CSAKDTFNTEAFF.

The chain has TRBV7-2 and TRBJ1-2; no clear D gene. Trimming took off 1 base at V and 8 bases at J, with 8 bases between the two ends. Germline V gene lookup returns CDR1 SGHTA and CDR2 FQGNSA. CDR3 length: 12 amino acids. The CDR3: CASSLVKGGYTF. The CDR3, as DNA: TGTGCCAGCAGCTTAGTGAAAGGCGGCTACACCTTC.

CDR3 nucleotide sequence: TGTGCCAGCAGAGGGACCGAGATGGAGACCCAGTACTTC. Protein sequence: CASRGTEMETQYF. The chain is built from TRBV28 and TRBJ2-5; D tentatively fits TRBD1 or TRBD2 (5 bases each). The ends were cut back, 6 bases at V and 5 bases at J, with 13 bases in the middle. Germline loops: CDR1 MDHEN, CDR2 SYDVKM. The CDR3 is 13 amino acids.